This T cell receptor (beta chain) derives from a study of shared clonotypes between healthy human individuals (dated by TCRdb to 2018 to 2021). About the study as a whole: The cohort included three men and two women between 18 and 49 years of age. To estimate repertoire size and how much clonotypes are shared between individuals, the study performed deep sequencing of blood TCR repertoires from about five healthy adults. Per donor, three plates each were used for CD4 naive and CD4 memory, two for CD8 naive, and one for CD8 memory. Libraries were prepared and TCR repertoires were sequenced by different laboratories using diverse techniques, in order to increase sequencing depth and limit assay-specific biases. Between about 0.8 and 9 billion PBMCs per donor were obtained by leukapheresis.

What the work shows at the level of the full study, not this receptor alone: The genetic and exposure-history diversity represented was limited by the small number of donors. Rarefaction of sorted-subset datasets indicated incomplete sequencing despite the large sequencing depth. Larger estimated clonotype richness was generally found for naive subsets than for memory subsets. Sampling was limited to blood, and TCR repertoires in tissue likely differ from TCR repertoires in blood. Around 5% of naive CD4, approximately 3.7% of naive CD8, roughly 2.5% of memory CD4, and roughly 0.4% of memory CD8 clonotypes were shared across a few donors. Compared with non-shared clonotypes, clonotypes shared by all four sorted-subset donors had higher generation probabilities. Pairwise subsampling led to the expectation that sequencing depth would affect the degree of clonotype sharing among donors.

This clone appeared a few times. This clone's antigen is unknown. Base qualities are missing; no much larger clone stands one base away. TCR CDR3 regions were amplified from genomic DNA by multiplex PCR using the deep immunoSEQ assay. Extracted genomic DNA from each cell subset was spread evenly across all wells of several immunoSEQ 96-well plates, with each plate serving as a replicate. For sorted subsets, each replicate PCR was loaded with approximately 190 ng genomic DNA, equivalent to 30,000 or so T cell genomes. Purified libraries were quantified with a Qubit 3.0 fluorometer, sized on a Bioanalyzer 2100, and re-quantified with the KAPA Library Quantification kit. Every immunoSEQ 96-well plate was sequenced on a separate single-read 150-cycle Illumina NextSeq 550 flow cell. Per the authors' processing: Because the immunoSEQ output held only junctional sequences and lacked quality scores, the filtering could not match the filtering applied to full-length reads. Sequences were annotated with PyIR, a Python wrapper for IgBLAST v1.9, and V/J genes and CDR3 were assigned using IMGT germline references. Reads were removed for weak V/J assignments (E-value above 1e-6), missing CDR3, stop codons, out-of-frame junctions, or ambiguous translated residues. V3J clonotypes were defined as sequences sharing the same inferred V gene, J gene, and CDR3 amino acid sequence. Percentage overlap between repertoires was calculated by dividing the number of shared unique clonotypes by the size of the smaller repertoire. Richness of each repertoire was evaluated using RTK rarefaction, the Chao1 estimator, and Recon v2.1 estimates of unobserved clonotypes. OLGA was used to compute generation probabilities for all TCRbeta clonotypes that the gDNA method yielded from a few donors. The clones in this table, taken by TCRdb from immuneACCESS, are in-frame only. Not every clone is retained; where verified, under half of the shortfall comes from an unresolved V gene, and the cause of the rest is unknown. The V and J calls and clone size are taken from that table; D and trimming were inferred from the DNA. This sample holds approximately 1.5 million clones; 98% were observed only once. Of the sample, around 0.45% falls within the top ten clones.

V sheds 1 base and J sheds 3 bases, leaving 0 bases between their ends. The CDR3 has 12 amino acids, counting the end cysteine and phenylalanine. Only the CDR3 region is kept as DNA, spanning 36 bases read in frame from base 1. In the germline V gene, CDR1 corresponds to ENHRY and CDR2 to SYGVKD. The donors were healthy, HIV-negative adults with no recently reported acute infections or vaccinations. Only Caucasian adults living in Nashville, Tennessee, USA were represented among the donors. Magnetic negative selection was used to enrich CD4+ T cells, after which naive cells were positively selected on CD45RA and the negative fraction became the memory subset. After blood collection by leukapheresis, PBMCs were isolated using Ficoll-Histopaque density gradient centrifugation and then cryopreserved in the vapor phase of liquid nitrogen. Purity and quantity of every magnetically sorted T cell population were checked by analytical flow cytometry. Genomic DNA was isolated from every sorted fraction and measured by UV absorbance on a Nanodrop 2000c.

Sequencing input: naive CD4+ T cells sorted from blood. The cell subset or site label of this sample denotes: CD45RA+ positively selected. The sequence derives from a man aged 25-45 years in good health. The chain joins TRBV10-3 to TRBJ2-2, with the D gene not clear enough to name. The CDR3 region: CAISEYTGELFF. The DNA reads as follows: TGTGCCATCAGTGAGTACACCGGGGAGCTGTTTTTT.